What follows is one T cell receptor (beta chain) and its context. The record originates from a study of T cell changes during pregnancy in multiple sclerosis. The assay was immunoSEQ multiplex PCR, and TCRdb's table has in-frame clones only and misses some. The data show tens of thousands of clones, 87% seen once. Per germline, CDR1 SGHDT and CDR2 YYEEEE. Trimming removed 5 bases from V and 14 bases from J; junction bases left unmatched: 7. The CDR3 length is 12 residues. Here the sequenced sample was CD8+ T cells from peripheral blood mononuclear cells, taken before pregnancy. The V and J genes are TRBV5-6 and TRBJ2-3; 11 bases match TRBD2. The receptor's source is a female donor with multiple sclerosis, enrolled in a pregnancy study. CDR3 region: CASSFSGGELYF. The CDR3 coding sequence is TGTGCCAGCAGTTTTAGCGGGGGGGAATTGTATTTT.